One T cell receptor beta chain is described in this entry. Using immunoSEQ multiplex PCR, the repertoire was profiled, and TCRdb retains in-frame clones only, with some absent. The sample holds under 150,000 clones, 80% to 90% seen once. Germline trimming cut 8 bases from V and 2 bases from J; bases unmatched to any gene: 4. Germline assignment: CDR1 KGHSH and CDR2 LQKENI. The CDR3 runs 13 residues. Cohorts were based on clinical histories the participants reported. This specimen belongs to a study of blood T cell repertoires in COVID-19. Overall study context: Sources were T cells, B-cell-depleted T cells, or PBMCs; the material itself was cDNA or gDNA.

The clonotype was recovered from a woman aged 45 to 65 who had recovered from COVID-19. Sequenced: PBMCs or T cells enriched from blood (not recorded which). J is TRBJ1-1 and V is TRBV18, with 8 bases lining up with TRBD1. The CDR3: CASTGTGNTEAFF. The CDR3 coding sequence is TGTGCCAGCACCGGGACAGGAAACACTGAAGCTTTCTTT. Looking up the rest from reference TRBV18 and TRBJ1-1 gives the full variable domain: NAGVMQNPRHLVRRRGQEARLRCSPMKGHSHVYWYRQLPEEGLKFMVYLQKENIIDESGMPKERFSAEFPKEGPSILRIQQVVRGDSAAYFCASTGTGNTEAFFGQGTRLTVV.